This TCR beta chain originates from a study of blood T cell repertoires in COVID-19. V was pared by 0 bases and J by 3 bases, with 11 bases between. The CDR3 length is 16 residues. CDR1 and CDR2 (germline): LGHDT, YNNKEL (reference sequence). Assay: immunoSEQ multiplex PCR; the TCRdb copy retains only in-frame clones and omits some. Here the sample spans more than 200,000 clones, around 84% being singletons. The origin of this receptor is a middle-aged woman with acute COVID-19. The sequencing input was PBMCs or T cells enriched from blood (not recorded which). V and J are TRBV3-1 (or the pseudogene TRBV3-2) and TRBJ1-4; D is undetermined. The CDR3: CASSQEAERPNEKLFF. Written as DNA, the CDR3 is TGTGCCAGCAGCCAAGAAGCGGAGAGGCCTAATGAAAAACTGTTTTTT.